The present T cell receptor (beta chain) was sequenced within a study of immune evolution from preneoplasia to lung adenocarcinoma. Germline V gene lookup returns CDR1 SGHTA and CDR2 FQGNSA. The ends were cut back, 4 bases at V and 8 bases at J, with 21 bases in the middle. CDR3 length: 16 amino acids. The table came from immunoSEQ multiplex PCR; TCRdb's copy has only in-frame clones and leaves some out. This sample carries several thousand clones, around four fifths of them seen once, and the ten largest clones take under 3.5%. This clone occurred once. Sequencing input: FFPE lung adenocarcinoma in situ tissue. The origin of this receptor is an older donor with lung adenocarcinoma. This chain connects TRBV7-2 to TRBJ2-1; either TRBD1 or TRBD2 may fit D (5 bases each). The CDR3 DNA follows: TGTGCCAGCAGCTCCTCCGGGACCCGCAGGCTACATGAGCAGTTCTTC. Encoded protein: CASSSSGTRRLHEQFF.